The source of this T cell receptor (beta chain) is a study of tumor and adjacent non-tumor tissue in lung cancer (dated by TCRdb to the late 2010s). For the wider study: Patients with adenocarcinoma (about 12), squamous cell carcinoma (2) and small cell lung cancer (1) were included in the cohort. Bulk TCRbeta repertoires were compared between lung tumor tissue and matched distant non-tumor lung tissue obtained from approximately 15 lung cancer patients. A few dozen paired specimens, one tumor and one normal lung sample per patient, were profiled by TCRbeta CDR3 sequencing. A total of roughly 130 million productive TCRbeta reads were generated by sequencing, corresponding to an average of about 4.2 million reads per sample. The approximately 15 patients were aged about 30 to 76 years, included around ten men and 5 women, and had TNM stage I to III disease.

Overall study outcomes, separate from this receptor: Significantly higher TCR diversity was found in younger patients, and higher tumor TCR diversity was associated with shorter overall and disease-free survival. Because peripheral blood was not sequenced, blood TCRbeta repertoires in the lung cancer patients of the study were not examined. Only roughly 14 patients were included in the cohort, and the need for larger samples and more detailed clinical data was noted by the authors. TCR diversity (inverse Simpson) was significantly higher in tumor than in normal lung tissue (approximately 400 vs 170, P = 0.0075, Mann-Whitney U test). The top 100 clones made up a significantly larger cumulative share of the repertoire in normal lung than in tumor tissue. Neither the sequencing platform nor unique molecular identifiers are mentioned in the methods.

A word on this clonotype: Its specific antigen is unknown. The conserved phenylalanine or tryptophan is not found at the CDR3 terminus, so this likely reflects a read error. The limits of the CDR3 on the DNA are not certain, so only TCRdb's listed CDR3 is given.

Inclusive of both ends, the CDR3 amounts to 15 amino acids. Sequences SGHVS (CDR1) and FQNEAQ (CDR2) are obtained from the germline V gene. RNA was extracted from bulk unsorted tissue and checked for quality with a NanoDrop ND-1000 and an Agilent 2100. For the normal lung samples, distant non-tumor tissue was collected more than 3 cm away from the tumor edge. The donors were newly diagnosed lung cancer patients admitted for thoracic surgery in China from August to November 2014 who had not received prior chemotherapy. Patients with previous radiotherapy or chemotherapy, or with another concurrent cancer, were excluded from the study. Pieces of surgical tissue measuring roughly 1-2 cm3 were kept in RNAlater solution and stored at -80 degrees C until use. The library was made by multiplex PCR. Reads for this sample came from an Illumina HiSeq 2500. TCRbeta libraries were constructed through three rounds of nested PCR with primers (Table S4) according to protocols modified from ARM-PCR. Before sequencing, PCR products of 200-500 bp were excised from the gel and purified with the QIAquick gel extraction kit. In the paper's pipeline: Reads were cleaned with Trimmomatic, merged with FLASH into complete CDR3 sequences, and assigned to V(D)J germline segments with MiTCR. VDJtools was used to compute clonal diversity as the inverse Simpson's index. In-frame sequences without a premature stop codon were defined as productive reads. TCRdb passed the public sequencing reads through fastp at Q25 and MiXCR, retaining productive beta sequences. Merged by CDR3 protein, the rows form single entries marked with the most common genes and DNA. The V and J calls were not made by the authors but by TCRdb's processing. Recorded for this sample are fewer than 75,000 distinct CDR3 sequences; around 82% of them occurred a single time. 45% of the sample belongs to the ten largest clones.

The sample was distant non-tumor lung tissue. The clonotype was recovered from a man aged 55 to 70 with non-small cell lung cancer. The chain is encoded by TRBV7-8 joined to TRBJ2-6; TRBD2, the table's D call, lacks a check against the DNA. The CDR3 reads CASSEKRAGANVQTL.